These T cell receptor beta chains were read from a single sample in a study of cytotoxic CD8 clonotypes in ibrutinib-treated CLL. Data came from immunoSEQ multiplex PCR; TCRdb stores just in-frame clones and leaves some out. In the table there are some 140,000 clones, 79% of which are singletons. Specimen: PBMCs, collected after 12 months of ibrutinib treatment. These receptors were obtained from a human donor with chronic lymphocytic leukemia. The CDR3 runs from the conserved cysteine through the conserved F or W. Each record gives: V gene, D gene, J gene, CDR3 length, clone size, CDR3 DNA, CDR3 protein. D genes are given only for firm matches. The size field is filled for only some rows; it gives once, few, many or a size class.

V gene: TRBV7-3; D gene: -; J gene: TRBJ2-1; CDR3 length: 15; clone size: -; CDR3 DNA: TGTGCCAGCAGCTTAACGTTAGACGCCTACAATGAGCAGTTCTTC; CDR3 protein: CASSLTLDAYNEQFF
V gene: TRBV18; D gene: -; J gene: TRBJ2-7; CDR3 length: 13; clone size: -; CDR3 DNA: TGTGCCAGCTCACCAACAGGACTCTACGAGCAGTACTTC; CDR3 protein: CASSPTGLYEQYF
V gene: TRBV7-8; D gene: TRBD2; J gene: TRBJ2-7; CDR3 length: 15; clone size: -; CDR3 DNA: TGTGCCAGCAGCTTAGCGCGGGAGATAAACTACGAGCAGTACTTC; CDR3 protein: CASSLAREINYEQYF
V gene: TRBV15; D gene: -; J gene: TRBJ1-5; CDR3 length: 13; clone size: -; CDR3 DNA: TGTGCCACCAGCAGAGATCTGAATCAGCCCCAGCATTTT; CDR3 protein: CATSRDLNQPQHF
V gene: TRBV5-6; D gene: TRBD1; J gene: TRBJ1-5; CDR3 length: 14; clone size: -; CDR3 DNA: TGTGCCAGCACCTACAGGGGGCTTAGTCAGCCCCAGCATTTT; CDR3 protein: CASTYRGLSQPQHF
V gene: TRBV30; D gene: -; J gene: TRBJ1-5; CDR3 length: 12; clone size: -; CDR3 DNA: TGTGCCTGGAGTAGGGATACTCAGCCCCAGCATTTT; CDR3 protein: CAWSRDTQPQHF
V gene: TRBV19; D gene: -; J gene: TRBJ1-2; CDR3 length: 14; clone size: -; CDR3 DNA: TGTGCCAGTGCGGAGCTCTCGGGGAGCGGCGGCTACACCTTC; CDR3 protein: CASAELSGSGGYTF
V gene: TRBV4-1; D gene: -; J gene: TRBJ2-3; CDR3 length: 15; clone size: -; CDR3 DNA: TGCGCCAGCAGCCAAGATGGCACGGCCTCAGATACGCAGTATTTT; CDR3 protein: CASSQDGTASDTQYF
V gene: TRBV9; D gene: -; J gene: TRBJ2-3; CDR3 length: 13; clone size: -; CDR3 DNA: TGTGCCAGCAGCGAAAGCCTCACAGATACGCAGTATTTT; CDR3 protein: CASSESLTDTQYF
V gene: TRBV5-1; D gene: TRBD1; J gene: TRBJ1-5; CDR3 length: 15; clone size: few; CDR3 DNA: TGCGCCAGCAGCTTGGGGGACAGGGGCGATCAGCCCCAGCATTTT; CDR3 protein: CASSLGDRGDQPQHF
V gene: TRBV19; D gene: TRBD1; J gene: TRBJ1-4; CDR3 length: 14; clone size: -; CDR3 DNA: TGTGCCAGTAGCCGTGGGACAGCGGAGGAAAAACTGTTTTTT; CDR3 protein: CASSRGTAEEKLFF
V gene: TRBV7-6; D gene: -; J gene: TRBJ2-3; CDR3 length: 19; clone size: -; CDR3 DNA: TGTGCCAGCAGCTTAATCTCCCCTGAGGCGCGCCGGGGCACAGATACGCAGTATTTT; CDR3 protein: CASSLISPEARRGTDTQYF
V gene: TRBV19; D gene: -; J gene: TRBJ2-7; CDR3 length: 13; clone size: few; CDR3 DNA: TGTGCCAGTAGTTCTGGAGCCTCCTACGAGCAGTACTTC; CDR3 protein: CASSSGASYEQYF
V gene: TRBV6-6; D gene: -; J gene: TRBJ2-7; CDR3 length: 12; clone size: -; CDR3 DNA: TGTGCCAGCAGTAAGACAGTCTACGAGCAGTACTTC; CDR3 protein: CASSKTVYEQYF
V gene: TRBV6-1; D gene: -; J gene: TRBJ2-7; CDR3 length: 15; clone size: -; CDR3 DNA: TGTGCCAGCAGTGAAGCCCCGGGACAAGGCTACGAGCAGTACTTC; CDR3 protein: CASSEAPGQGYEQYF
V gene: TRBV12-5; D gene: -; J gene: TRBJ1-1; CDR3 length: 12; clone size: -; CDR3 DNA: TGTGCTAGTGCCTCCCCGGCAGGCGAAGCTTTCTTT; CDR3 protein: CASASPAGEAFF
V gene: TRBV6-5; D gene: -; J gene: TRBJ1-1; CDR3 length: 12; clone size: once; CDR3 DNA: TGTGCCAGCACTAGTGGGAACACTGAAGCTTTCTTT; CDR3 protein: CASTSGNTEAFF
V gene: TRBV9; D gene: TRBD2; J gene: TRBJ2-3; CDR3 length: 18; clone size: -; CDR3 DNA: TGTGCCAGCGCACGTACCCCCCTAGCGGGAGAAGGGACAGATACGCAGTATTTT; CDR3 protein: CASARTPLAGEGTDTQYF
V gene: TRBV6-6; D gene: -; J gene: TRBJ1-5; CDR3 length: 16; clone size: -; CDR3 DNA: TGTGCCAGCAACCCCGGTGGGGTTTATAGCAATCAGCCCCAGCATTTT; CDR3 protein: CASNPGGVYSNQPQHF
V gene: TRBV2; D gene: -; J gene: TRBJ2-2; CDR3 length: 13; clone size: few; CDR3 DNA: TGTGCCAGCAGTCGACAGCGGACCGGGGAGCTGTTTTTT; CDR3 protein: CASSRQRTGELFF
V gene: TRBV9; D gene: -; J gene: TRBJ2-1; CDR3 length: 15; clone size: -; CDR3 DNA: TGTGCCAGCAGCGTAGGGGTTAACTCCTACAATGAGCAGTTCTTC; CDR3 protein: CASSVGVNSYNEQFF
V gene: TRBV28; D gene: -; J gene: TRBJ1-1; CDR3 length: 14; clone size: -; CDR3 DNA: TGTGCCAGCAGAACCCCCGACAGGAACACTGAAGCTTTCTTT; CDR3 protein: CASRTPDRNTEAFF
V gene: TRBV7-9; D gene: TRBD2; J gene: TRBJ2-5; CDR3 length: 15; clone size: once; CDR3 DNA: TGTGCCAGCAGCCGATCGGGGGAGGGTCAAGAGACCCAGTACTTC; CDR3 protein: CASSRSGEGQETQYF
V gene: TRBV19; D gene: -; J gene: TRBJ2-7; CDR3 length: 15; clone size: -; CDR3 DNA: TGTGCCAGTAGTATTTCGGCGGGCCCACTTTGGGAGCAGTACTTC; CDR3 protein: CASSISAGPLWEQYF
V gene: TRBV28; D gene: -; J gene: TRBJ1-5; CDR3 length: 14; clone size: few; CDR3 DNA: TGTGCCAGCAGTCCGGTACAGGGAAATCAGCCCCAGCATTTT; CDR3 protein: CASSPVQGNQPQHF
V gene: TRBV6-6; D gene: -; J gene: TRBJ2-7; CDR3 length: 14; clone size: -; CDR3 DNA: TGTGCCAGCAGTCGCCGCGAGGGGGTCTACGAGCAGTACTTC; CDR3 protein: CASSRREGVYEQYF
V gene: TRBV4-1; D gene: -; J gene: TRBJ1-3; CDR3 length: 13; clone size: once; CDR3 DNA: TGCGCCAGCAGCCAAGCGGTGTGGGACACCATATATTTT; CDR3 protein: CASSQAVWDTIYF
V gene: TRBV6-1; D gene: -; J gene: TRBJ1-4; CDR3 length: 14; clone size: -; CDR3 DNA: TGTGCCAGCAGGAACAGGGCAACTAATGAAAAACTGTTTTTT; CDR3 protein: CASRNRATNEKLFF
V gene: TRBV29-1; D gene: -; J gene: TRBJ2-1; CDR3 length: 15; clone size: -; CDR3 DNA: TGCAGCGTGGGTATCGGGAGTGGGTCCTACAATGAGCAGTTCTTC; CDR3 protein: CSVGIGSGSYNEQFF
V gene: TRBV4-3; D gene: TRBD2; J gene: TRBJ2-1; CDR3 length: 14; clone size: -; CDR3 DNA: TGCGCCAGCAGCCAATACGGGACTAACAATGAGCAGTTCTTC; CDR3 protein: CASSQYGTNNEQFF
V gene: TRBV14; D gene: -; J gene: TRBJ2-3; CDR3 length: 11; clone size: -; CDR3 DNA: TGTGCCAGCAGCCAAGCAGATACGCAGTATTTT; CDR3 protein: CASSQADTQYF
V gene: TRBV4-2; D gene: -; J gene: TRBJ1-2; CDR3 length: 13; clone size: -; CDR3 DNA: TGTGCCAGCAGCCAAGATCCTTTTCTCGGTTACACCTTC; CDR3 protein: CASSQDPFLGYTF
V gene: TRBV7-9; D gene: -; J gene: TRBJ2-1; CDR3 length: 17; clone size: few; CDR3 DNA: TGTGCCAGCAGCCGACGAGGGGGGACGGTGTCCTACAATGAGCAGTTCTTC; CDR3 protein: CASSRRGGTVSYNEQFF
V gene: TRBV27; D gene: -; J gene: TRBJ1-5; CDR3 length: 16; clone size: -; CDR3 DNA: TGTGCCAGCAGCGCAATATCGGGACATCCCAATCAGCCCCAGCATTTT; CDR3 protein: CASSAISGHPNQPQHF
V gene: TRBV4-2; D gene: TRBD1; J gene: TRBJ1-2; CDR3 length: 16; clone size: -; CDR3 DNA: TGTGCCAGCAGCCAGAGGACAGGGGGGGCCAACTATGGCTACACCTTC; CDR3 protein: CASSQRTGGANYGYTF
V gene: TRBV7-9; D gene: TRBD2; J gene: TRBJ2-1; CDR3 length: 19; clone size: -; CDR3 DNA: TGTGCCAGCAGCTTCGGGACTAGCGGGACAGAGGGCACCAACAATGAGCAGTTCTTC; CDR3 protein: CASSFGTSGTEGTNNEQFF